This TCR beta chain was documented in a study of blood T cell repertoires in COVID-19. Study information: The United States, Italy and Spain were the sources of the acute and convalescent COVID-19 samples.

CDR3 length: 15 residues. CDR1 MNHEY and CDR2 SMNVEV come from the germline V gene (reference sequence). Trimming took 5 bases from V and 15 from J; bases not matched to a gene: 19. As processed by the authors: Nucleated cell counts were estimated from reference gene primer amplification. Here immunoSEQ multiplex PCR was the method, and the copy in TCRdb shows in-frame clones only, minus some. The D gene and trimming were derived from the DNA, and the V and J assignments and clone size from that table. The table includes some 150,000 clones, 80% to 85% detected once. This TCR was sampled from a woman in her forties or fifties who had been exposed to COVID-19. Sequenced material: PBMCs or T cells enriched from blood (not recorded which). The V call is TRBV27, the J call TRBJ2-1, with 7 bases that match TRBD1. The CDR3, as DNA: TGTGCCAGCAGTCCGGGACAGCTGATAACCTCCCCATGGTTCTTC. As protein: CASSPGQLITSPWFF.